This TCR beta chain comes out of a study of T-cell memory formation after mild COVID-19. Overall study results and limits: Within pre-infection memory, some responding clones were found, suggesting cross-reactive memory joined. Unconfirmed was the SARS-CoV-2 specificity of second-wave clones that peaked on day 37. From day 15 to 85, contracting clones were balanced between CD4 and CD8, whereas later expanders leaned toward CD4+.

With regard to this clonotype: Antigen specificity is unknown.

V was cut by 3 bases and J by 14 bases, with 20 bases left in between. This CDR3 spans 14 amino acids. The germline CDR1 and CDR2 sequences are LNHDA and SQIVND (reference sequence). Constant-segment primers served in 5'RACE that generated TCR alpha and TCR beta cDNA libraries bearing sample barcodes and UMIs. A single record per CDR3 protein comes from TCRdb applying MiXCR to the 5' RACE reads. This table holds around 300,000 distinct CDR3 sequences, roughly an eighth found once. This receptor was taken from a man younger than 30 who had mild COVID-19 (a few samples of this study predate the infection). Cell type and time point are not known. The chain combines TRBV19 with TRBJ2-1, with D unclear. The source material was PBMCs or a T cell subset sorted from them (not recorded which). CDR3 DNA: TGTGCCAGTAGTATCATAGGCGACCGTCAGCAGAAGTTCTTC. Its translation is CASSIIGDRQQKFF.